The 14 T cell receptor beta chains below were found in one sample sequenced in a study of metastatic and nonmetastatic thyroid tumors. Each patient came to thyroid surgery without any prior treatment (of any kind). TCRdb re-analyzed the PCR reads through MiXCR. The table shows about 39,000 clones, with approximately 20% occurring only once. Sequenced material: tumor tissue. These receptors all stem from a female donor with papillary thyroid cancer or a benign thyroid nodule (not recorded which). Some clones in this sample may be carry-over from other donors' samples.

This clone was seen a handful of times. The CDR3 DNA reads TGTGCCAGCAGCCCCACTAGCGGGCAGGCAGATACGCAGTATTTT. Translating gives CASSPTSGQADTQYF. This chain connects TRBV2 to TRBJ2-3; 9 bases match TRBD2. CDR1 is SNHLY and CDR2 is FYNNEI in the germline V gene. V was pared by 6 bases and J by 4 bases, with 8 bases of the junction left unmatched. The CDR3 contains 15 residues.

The table lists this clone with many counts. The gene calls are TRBV7-2 and TRBJ1-1; no firm D call. Per the germline V gene, CDR1 is SGHTA and CDR2 is FQGNSA. CDR3 length: 13 amino acids. V dropped 2 bases and J dropped 8 bases, with 12 bases sitting between them. CDR3 amino acids: CASSLPAKSEAFF. CDR3 bases: TGTGCCAGCAGCTTACCCGCAAAGTCCGAAGCTTTCTTT.

This clone was recorded at least ten times. DNA for the CDR3: TGTGCCAGTAGTATTGGGGGGCTCTGGGGCAATCAGCCCCAGCATTTT. Translating it yields CASSIGGLWGNQPQHF. This chain uses TRBV19 with TRBJ1-5; tentatively, D is TRBD1 (6 bases). The CDR3 is 16 residues long. V lost 3 bases and J lost 2, with 14 bases in between. Germline CDR1 and CDR2: LNHDA and SQIVND (reference sequence).

The CDR3 DNA reads TGTGCCAGCAGCGTTTATGCGGGAGACGACACAGATACGCAGTATTTT. It specifies CASSVYAGDDTDTQYF. V usage is TRBV9 and J usage is TRBJ2-3; 7 positions agree with TRBD2. The V gene end was trimmed by 2 bases and the J gene end by 2 bases; junction bases not matched to a gene: 8. Germline CDR1 is SGDLS and CDR2 is YYNGEE. This CDR3 spans 16 amino acids.

Ten or more counts support this clone. The V call is TRBV20-1, the J call TRBJ2-1; 11 nucleotides align to TRBD2. The CDR3 sequence is 17 residues long. After removal of 6 bases from V and 0 bases from J, the junction contained 10 bases not matched to a gene. CDR1 and CDR2 (germline): DFQATT, SNEGSKA (reference sequence). CDR3 sequence reads: CSAPKLAGGPSYNEQFF. The CDR3 region has the DNA TGCAGTGCCCCAAAGCTAGCGGGGGGCCCCTCCTACAATGAGCAGTTCTTC.

This clone was counted between two and nine times. The J gene is TRBJ2-1, the V gene TRBV6-1, with 9 bases identical to TRBD2. V shed 8 bases and J 8 bases; nucleotides not matched to a gene: 13. This CDR3 has 15 residues. Germline V CDR1 and CDR2: MNHNS, SASEGT. Here the CDR3 reads CASSKGASGIYEQFF. CDR3 coding DNA: TGTGCCAGCTCTAAGGGGGCTAGCGGGATCTATGAGCAGTTCTTC.

Ten or more counts support this clone. The rearrangement links TRBV12-3 or TRBV12-4 to TRBJ2-3, with 8 bases aligning to TRBD2. The CDR3 consists of 14 residues. Trimming cost V 4 bases and J 5 bases; bases outside gene matches: 5. CDR3 protein: CASSSPGLGDTQYF. The CDR3 DNA sequence: TGTGCCAGCAGTTCACCGGGACTAGGAGATACGCAGTATTTT.

This clone was recorded a few times. J is TRBJ2-1 and V is TRBV27; 12 positions match TRBD2. The germline V gene has CDR1 MNHEY and CDR2 SMNVEV (reference sequence). The CDR3 covers 18 residues. Germline trimming cut 5 bases from V and 7 bases from J; bases unmatched to any gene: 15. The DNA of the CDR3 is TGTGCCAGCAGTATGGGCACTAGCGGGAGGCACCCAAGGAATGAGCAGTTCTTC. Translating it yields CASSMGTSGRHPRNEQFF.

Many counts were recorded for this clone. This chain connects TRBV3-1 to TRBJ1-2; D perhaps matches TRBD1 (5 bases). Germline CDR1 and CDR2: LGHDT and YNNKEL (reference sequence). Trimming shortened V by 0 bases and J by 4 bases, and 9 bases separated the two germline ends. This CDR3 spans 14 amino acids. CDR3 in DNA: TGTGCCAGCAGCCAAGATTTAGGGACCTATGGCTACACCTTC. Protein sequence: CASSQDLGTYGYTF. The entire variable domain, with the rest obtained from reference TRBV3-1 and TRBJ1-2, is as follows: DTAVSQTPKYLVTQMGNDKSIKCEQNLGHDTMYWYKQDSKKFLKIMFSYNNKELIINETVPNRFSPKSPDKAHLNLHINSLELGDSAVYFCASSQDLGTYGYTFGSGTRLTVV.

In its sample, this clone was seen many times. Since a much larger clone is just one base distant, this may be a read error. This CDR3 is also generated by other DNA sequences in the sample. This chain uses TRBV28 with TRBJ2-7; D unclear. V lost 8 bases to trimming and J lost 0 bases, with 17 bases between them. Germline V CDR1 and CDR2: MDHEN, SYDVKM. The CDR3 loop spans 15 amino acids. The CDR3 loop is CASGSLGPVSYEQYF. CDR3 coding DNA: TGTGCCAGCGGATCGTTGGGCCCGGTCTCCTACGAGCAGTACTTC.

This clone was counted a few times. The CDR3 reads CASSSILAGGPGEQFF. The CDR3 bases are TGTGCCAGCAGTTCAATCCTAGCGGGAGGGCCGGGTGAGCAGTTCTTC. The chain couples TRBV12-3 or TRBV12-4 to TRBJ2-1; 12 nucleotides agree with TRBD2. This CDR3 comprises 16 residues. V trimming: 4 bases; J trimming: 9 bases; junction bases outside the gene matches: 10.

A few counts support this clone. A much bigger clone sits one base away, suggesting this may be a read error. Given the absence of the conserved phenylalanine or tryptophan at the CDR3 end, a read error is likely. CDR3 nucleotide sequence: TGTGCCAGCAGGTCGGCTTATAGCAATCAGCCCCAGCATCTT. Its translation: CASRSAYSNQPQHL. The chain carries TRBV2 and TRBJ1-5; D uncertain. The CDR3 loop spans 14 amino acids. Germline V gene lookup returns CDR1 SNHLY and CDR2 FYNNEI. Trimming cost V 6 bases and J 0 bases, with 9 bases left between them.

This clone was observed at least ten times. The V call is TRBV28, the J call TRBJ1-2, with D maybe TRBD1 (6 bases). There are 15 residues in the CDR3. The germline gives CDR1 MDHEN, CDR2 SYDVKM. Trimming took 4 bases from V and 0 from J, leaving 12 bases between them. For the CDR3, the DNA is TGTGCCAGCAGTTCTTCAGGGGCGGCTAACTATGGCTACACCTTC. Translation: CASSSSGAANYGYTF.

This clone was counted ten times or more. The gene calls are TRBV20-1 and TRBJ2-5, with a possible D match to TRBD2 (7 bases). Germline loops: CDR1 DFQATT, CDR2 SNEGSKA (reference sequence). V was shortened by 3 bases and J by 1 base, with 15 bases between the two germline ends. The CDR3 spans 15 residues. The CDR3 here is CSASKGGGPQETQYF. For the CDR3, the DNA is TGCAGTGCTAGTAAAGGGGGAGGGCCCCAAGAGACCCAGTACTTC.